The 25 T cell receptor beta chains listed next were all sequenced from one sample in a study of T cells in Graves' hyperthyroidism and ophthalmopathy. TCR beta CDR3 sequences were amplified from RNA transcripts. In the first-round RT-PCR of the TCR CDR3, the HTBI primer set was used. TCRdb re-analysed the multiplex PCR reads in MiXCR, keeping a single row per CDR3 protein. The data contain about 400,000 distinct CDR3 sequences, more than 12% of them singletons. Sequenced: blood. These receptors were obtained from a woman in her twenties or thirties with Graves' hyperthyroidism.

This clonotype was counted at least ten times. The rearrangement joins TRBV6-1 to TRBJ2-1, with 8 bases fitting TRBD2. CDR1 and CDR2 (germline): MNHNS, SASEGT. V dropped 6 bases and J dropped 10; count of bases not matched to a gene: 8. CDR3 length: 13 residues. In nucleotides, the CDR3 is TGTGCCAGCAGCACCGGGAGGGCCAGGGAGCAGTTCTTC. The encoded protein is CASSTGRAREQFF.

This clonotype occurred many times. This chain uses TRBV6-1 with TRBJ1-1; D remains unclear. The CDR3 sequence is 12 residues long. Trimming removed 4 bases from V and 1 base from J, with 4 bases in between. Germline-derived CDR1 and CDR2 are MNHNS and SASEGT. CDR3 loop: CASSGWNTEAFF. The CDR3 bases are TGTGCCAGCAGTGGCTGGAACACTGAAGCTTTCTTT.

This clonotype has only a few counts. The rearrangement joins TRBV7-9 to TRBJ2-7; D remains ambiguous. The CDR3 is 12 amino acids. Germline V CDR1 and CDR2: SEHNR, FQNEAQ (reference sequence). V lost 1 base and J lost 7, with 8 bases in between. The CDR3 sequence: CASSLGILEQYF. Here the CDR3 DNA reads TGTGCCAGCAGCTTAGGAATCCTGGAGCAGTACTTC.

The chain carries TRBV20-1 and TRBJ2-7, with TRBD2 as a possible D gene (6 bases). The V end lost 1 base, the J end lost 2 bases, and 9 bases lay between the germline ends. The CDR3 has 13 residues. Looked up from germline, CDR1 is DFQATT and CDR2 is SNEGSKA (reference sequence). The CDR3 DNA sequence: TGCAGTGCTAGAGGGCAGCGGGCCTACGAGCAGTACTTC. The encoded protein is CSARGQRAYEQYF.

This clonotype was detected many times. The DNA for the CDR3 is TGTGCCAGCAGACCGTTCTATGGCTACACCTTC. Translated: CASRPFYGYTF. The V call is TRBV27, the J call TRBJ1-2; the D is unclear. This CDR3 region has 11 residues. Germline assignment: CDR1 MNHEY and CDR2 SMNVEV (reference sequence). V lost 6 bases and J lost 4, with 6 bases in between.

This clonotype was counted only a few times. This sequence joins TRBV5-1 and TRBJ1-2; tentatively, D is TRBD1 (5 bases). Germline lookup yields CDR1 SGHRS and CDR2 YFSETQ. The CDR3 length is 17 residues. Deletions cut 3 bases from V and 3 bases from J, with 21 bases between. CDR3 region: CASSSPETPPGDYGYTF. CDR3 bases: TGCGCCAGCAGCTCGCCGGAAACACCGCCGGGGGACTATGGCTACACCTTC.

CDR3 protein: CASSTTGETYNEQFF. CDR3 DNA sequence: TGTGCCAGCAGCACGACAGGGGAGACCTACAATGAGCAGTTCTTC. This chain links TRBV5-7 with TRBJ2-1; TRBD1 matches at 8 bases. TRBV5-7 is annotated as an ORF whose role is uncertain. This CDR3 is built from 15 residues. V shed 4 bases, J shed 2 bases, and the junction held 5 bases outside the gene matches.

J is TRBJ1-3 and V is TRBV30, with no clear D. Germline V gives CDR1 GTSNPN, CDR2 SVGIG (reference sequence). CDR3 length: 14 amino acids. V was pared by 2 bases and J by 4 bases, with 12 bases between. CDR3 residues: CAWSLSGFGNTIYF. CDR3 DNA: TGTGCCTGGAGTCTATCGGGATTCGGAAACACCATATATTTT.

This clonotype was counted at least ten times. The chain employs TRBV28 and TRBJ2-1; 9 bases are shared with TRBD2. The CDR3 extends over 15 amino acids. V shed 6 bases and J 10 bases; nucleotides not matched to a gene: 13. Looked up from germline, CDR1 is MDHEN and CDR2 is SYDVKM. In nucleotides, the CDR3 is TGTGCCAGCAGACCCTCGGGACTAGCATCAAGGGAGCAGTTCTTC. Its protein product is CASRPSGLASREQFF.

In its sample, this clonotype was seen a few times. The chain uses TRBV9 and TRBJ2-7; 10 bases are a match to TRBD2. This CDR3 comprises 16 residues. Trimming took 4 bases from V and 4 from J; bases not matched to a gene: 11. Germline loops: CDR1 SGDLS, CDR2 YYNGEE. The CDR3 nucleotides read TGTGCCAGCAGCTCTACACCTAGCGGGAGAGGGTACGAGCAGTACTTC. It encodes CASSSTPSGRGYEQYF.

The chain joins TRBV9 to TRBJ2-1, with 7 bases aligning to TRBD2. This CDR3 region has 16 residues. The V and J ends lost 2 bases and 9 bases, in that order; junction bases with no gene match: 14. Germline V lookup: CDR1 SGDLS, CDR2 YYNGEE. CDR3 nucleotides: TGTGCCAGCAGCGTCCGAGCGGGGACCGAACGGGGTGAGCAGTTCTTC. Residues: CASSVRAGTERGEQFF.

This clonotype was detected many times. The V call is TRBV27, the J call TRBJ1-2; 9 bases are shared with TRBD1. CDR1 and CDR2 (germline): MNHEY, SMNVEV (reference sequence). The CDR3 consists of 12 residues. V lost 8 bases and J lost 6; bases outside the gene matches: 4. CDR3 sequence: CASRDRADGYTF. In DNA form, the CDR3 reads TGTGCCAGCCGGGACAGGGCAGATGGCTACACCTTC.

V usage is TRBV25-1 and J usage is TRBJ2-5; 7 bases agree with TRBD1. The CDR3 contains 15 residues. V trimming: 5 bases; J trimming: 4 bases; junction bases outside the gene matches: 10. Germline-derived CDR1 and CDR2 are MGHDK and SYGVNS. CDR3 sequence (DNA): TGTGCCAGCAGTAGGGGGCGTTCAAAGAGAGAGACCCAGTACTTC. It specifies CASSRGRSKRETQYF.

This clonotype has only a few counts. The chain carries TRBV12-3 or TRBV12-4 and TRBJ2-5; TRBD1 is a possible D gene (6 bases). The CDR3 runs 13 residues. V lost 3 bases to trimming and J lost 4 bases, with 9 bases between them. The CDR3, as DNA: TGTGCCAGCAGTTTGGGACAAGTAGAGACCCAGTACTTC. Protein sequence: CASSLGQVETQYF.

This clonotype was detected many times. The genes are TRBV2 and TRBJ1-5; D is unresolved. V lost 3 bases to trimming and J lost 4 bases, with 7 bases between them. The CDR3 is 13 residues long. Per germline, CDR1 SNHLY and CDR2 FYNNEI. CDR3 DNA: TGTGCCAGCAGTGATTGGAGAAATCAGCCCCAGCATTTT. Amino acids: CASSDWRNQPQHF.

Concerning this clonotype: One end of the junction does not line up with germline, which may come from a read error. The chain carries TRBV20-1 and TRBJ2-4; D is uncertain. The CDR3 spans 13 residues. Germline V gene lookup returns CDR1 DFQATT and CDR2 SNEGSKA (reference sequence). The CDR3 region has the DNA TGCGGTGCTAAGGTGGAAGCCAAAAACATTCAGTACTTC. Residues: CGAKVEAKNIQYF.

This clonotype has a count of ten or more. The chain joins TRBV10-3 to TRBJ2-7; D possibly corresponds to TRBD1 (5 bases). Trimming took off 0 bases at V and 6 bases at J, with 15 bases between the two ends. Germline loops: CDR1 ENHRY, CDR2 SYGVKD. The length of the CDR3 is 15 residues. CDR3 protein: CAISESAGNVREQYF. CDR3 bases: TGTGCCATCAGTGAGTCGGCAGGGAATGTACGCGAGCAGTACTTC.

This clonotype occurred many times. V gene TRBV27 combines with J gene TRBJ2-7; D perhaps matches TRBD2 (6 bases). Germline CDR1 MNHEY, CDR2 SMNVEV (reference sequence). The CDR3 is 15 residues long. Deletions cut 3 bases from V and 3 bases from J, with 15 bases between. CDR3 sequence: CASSFGDSVVYEQYF. The CDR3 DNA sequence: TGTGCCAGCAGTTTTGGGGACTCGGTCGTCTACGAGCAGTACTTC.

The rearrangement links TRBV5-1 to TRBJ2-3, with a weak D call TRBD2 (6 bases). Trimming removed 0 bases at V and 4 bases at J, with 12 bases between. This CDR3 is built from 15 residues. The V gene's germline CDR1 is SGHRS and CDR2 YFSETQ. As DNA, the CDR3 is TGCGCCAGCAGCTTGGGATCTTCGGGGGCAGATACGCAGTATTTT. It specifies CASSLGSSGADTQYF.

The chain combines TRBV10-3 with TRBJ2-5; maybe TRBD1 (8 bases). In germline, CDR1 is ENHRY, CDR2 SYGVKD. The ends were cut back, 4 bases at V and 5 bases at J, with 17 bases in the middle. CDR3 length: 15 residues. The CDR3 DNA reads TGTGCCATCAGTGCCAACAGGGGGAGGGGGGAGACCCAGTACTTC. Translating it yields CAISANRGRGETQYF.

This clonotype was seen a few times. The chain uses TRBV19 and TRBJ2-2; 10 nucleotides align to TRBD2. J gave up 9 bases and V 4 bases, and 5 bases lay outside the gene matches. CDR3 length: 14 amino acids. In germline, CDR1 is LNHDA, CDR2 SQIVND (reference sequence). The CDR3 here is CASSKLAGSRELFF. The CDR3 nucleotides are TGTGCCAGTAGTAAACTAGCGGGAAGCAGGGAGCTGTTTTTT.

Comments on this clonotype: Being one base from a much bigger clone, this may be a read error. This rearrangement joins TRBV28 to TRBJ2-2; D gene uncertain. Germline V gene data show CDR1 as MDHEN and CDR2 as SYDVKM. Trimming took 2 bases from V and 7 from J, leaving 14 bases between them. This CDR3 has 15 amino acids. The CDR3 DNA sequence: TGTGCCAGCAGTTTAACTCAGGTTGAAATCGGGGAGCTGTTTTTT. Protein: CASSLTQVEIGELFF. Combining the CDR3 with reference TRBV28 and TRBJ2-2 gives the whole variable domain DVKVTQSSRYLVKRTGEKVFLECVQDMDHENMFWYRQDPGLGLRLIYFSYDVKMKEKGDIPEGYSVSREKKERFSLILESASTNQTSMYLCASSLTQVEIGELFFGEGSRLTVL.

This clonotype was counted at least ten times. DNA of the CDR3: TGTGCCAGCCGGAAGCTAGCGGGAGTAAATGAGCAGTTCTTC. Amino acids: CASRKLAGVNEQFF. J is TRBJ2-1 and V is TRBV28; 10 bases line up with TRBD2. Per germline, CDR1 MDHEN and CDR2 SYDVKM. The V and J ends lost 8 bases and 7 bases, in that order; junction bases with no gene match: 8. The CDR3 extends over 14 amino acids. Based on the CDR3 plus reference TRBV28 and TRBJ2-1, the full variable domain is DVKVTQSSRYLVKRTGEKVFLECVQDMDHENMFWYRQDPGLGLRLIYFSYDVKMKEKGDIPEGYSVSREKKERFSLILESASTNQTSMYLCASRKLAGVNEQFFGPGTRLTVL.

A few counts support this clonotype. This chain joins TRBV20-1 and TRBJ2-1; D possibly corresponds to TRBD1 (8 bases). This CDR3 is built from 16 residues. Trimming pared 1 base from V and 9 bases from J, leaving 22 bases between. The germline CDR1 and CDR2 sequences are DFQATT and SNEGSKA (reference sequence). The CDR3 protein is CSARGTTGGPGGEQFF. CDR3 nucleotides: TGCAGTGCTAGAGGCACCACAGGGGGGCCGGGGGGTGAGCAGTTCTTC.

The chain links TRBV20-1 to TRBJ2-3, with D uncertain. The CDR3 loop spans 14 amino acids. V gave up 6 bases and J gave up 1 base, with 14 bases separating them. Germline CDR1 and CDR2: DFQATT and SNEGSKA (reference sequence). CDR3: CSAFPLRGTDTQYF. Here the CDR3 DNA reads TGCAGTGCCTTCCCCCTGAGAGGCACAGATACGCAGTATTTT.